Only a few counts were recorded for the clone carrying this T cell receptor beta chain. The antigen is undetermined. All of the isolated RNA was reverse transcribed, so expressed TCRB transcripts were sequenced. Sequencing was performed with immunoSEQ multiplex PCR; in TCRdb, only in-frame clones are kept and a portion is missing. Among roughly 140,000 clones listed, under 13% were seen once. The data belong to a study of beta chain features in type 1 diabetes. General study findings and limits: TCRB CDR3 length was moderately but significantly reduced in all four CD4+ subsets of Type 1 diabetes patients.

Sequenced material: central memory CD4+ T cells from blood. The clonotype comes from a man aged 25-45 years with type 1 diabetes.

Written as DNA, the CDR3 is TGTGCCAGCTCACCAGCAGGGGCCGTCGAGACCCAGTACTTC. Residues: CASSPAGAVETQYF. The chain employs TRBV18 and TRBJ2-5, with a tentative D call TRBD1 (6 bases). Trimming cost V 2 bases and J 5 bases, with 12 bases left between them. Per germline, CDR1 KGHSH and CDR2 LQKENI. The length of the CDR3 is 14 residues. The full variable domain, in which reference TRBV18 and TRBJ2-5 provide the parts outside the CDR3, is NAGVMQNPRHLVRRRGQEARLRCSPMKGHSHVYWYRQLPEEGLKFMVYLQKENIIDESGMPKERFSAEFPKEGPSILRIQQVVRGDSAAYFCASSPAGAVETQYFGPGTRLLVL.